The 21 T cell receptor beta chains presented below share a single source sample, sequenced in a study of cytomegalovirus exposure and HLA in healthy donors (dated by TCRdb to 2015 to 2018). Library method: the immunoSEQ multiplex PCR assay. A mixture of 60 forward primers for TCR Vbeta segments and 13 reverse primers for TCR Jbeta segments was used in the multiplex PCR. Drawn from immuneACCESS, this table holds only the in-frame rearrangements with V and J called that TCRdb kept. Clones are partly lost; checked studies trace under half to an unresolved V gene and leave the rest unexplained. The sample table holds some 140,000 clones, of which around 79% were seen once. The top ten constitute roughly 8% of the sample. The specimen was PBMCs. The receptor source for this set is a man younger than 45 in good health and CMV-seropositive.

The CDR3 nucleotides read TGTGCCAGCAGCTTGGAGGCAGGGGACTACGAGCAGTACTTC. Translated, it gives CASSLEAGDYEQYF. J is TRBJ2-7 and V is TRBV5-6; TRBD1 is a possible D gene (6 bases). V was trimmed by 0 bases and J by 3 bases, leaving 10 bases between them. The germline V gene has CDR1 SGHDT and CDR2 YYEEEE. This CDR3 comprises 14 residues.

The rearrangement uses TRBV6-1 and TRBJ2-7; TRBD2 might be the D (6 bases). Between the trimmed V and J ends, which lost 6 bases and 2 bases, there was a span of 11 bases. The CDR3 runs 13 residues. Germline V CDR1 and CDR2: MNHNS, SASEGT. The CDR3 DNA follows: TGTGCCAGCAGACGGACGGGGGCCTACGAGCAGTACTTC. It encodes CASRRTGAYEQYF.

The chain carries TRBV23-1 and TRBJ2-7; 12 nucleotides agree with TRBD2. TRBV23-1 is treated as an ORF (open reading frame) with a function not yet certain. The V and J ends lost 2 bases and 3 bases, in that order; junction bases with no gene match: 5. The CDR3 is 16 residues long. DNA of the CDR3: TGCGCCAGCAGTCAACCCGGACTAGCGGGACTCTACGAGCAGTACTTC. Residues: CASSQPGLAGLYEQYF.

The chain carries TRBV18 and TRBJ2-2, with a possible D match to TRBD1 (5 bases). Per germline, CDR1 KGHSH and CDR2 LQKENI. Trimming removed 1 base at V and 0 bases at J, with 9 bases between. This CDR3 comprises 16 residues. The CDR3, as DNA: TGTGCCAGCTCACCACGACAGTTCGCGAACACCGGGGAGCTGTTTTTT. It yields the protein CASSPRQFANTGELFF.

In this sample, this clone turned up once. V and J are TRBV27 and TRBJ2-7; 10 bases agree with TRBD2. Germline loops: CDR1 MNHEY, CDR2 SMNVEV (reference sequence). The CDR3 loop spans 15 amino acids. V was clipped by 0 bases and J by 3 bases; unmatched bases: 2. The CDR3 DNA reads TGTGCCAGCAGTTTATCAGCTAGCGGGAGCTACGAGCAGTACTTC. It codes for CASSLSASGSYEQYF.

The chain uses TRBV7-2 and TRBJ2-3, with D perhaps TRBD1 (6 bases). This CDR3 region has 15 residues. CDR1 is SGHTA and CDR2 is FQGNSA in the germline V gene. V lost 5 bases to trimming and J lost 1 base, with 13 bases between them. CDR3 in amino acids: CASSQRGSGTDTQYF. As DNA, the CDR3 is TGTGCCAGCAGCCAAAGGGGGTCCGGCACAGATACGCAGTATTTT.

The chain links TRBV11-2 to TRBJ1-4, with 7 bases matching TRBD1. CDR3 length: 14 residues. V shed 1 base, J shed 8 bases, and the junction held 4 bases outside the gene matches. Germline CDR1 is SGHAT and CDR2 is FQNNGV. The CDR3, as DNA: TGTGCCAGCAGCTTAGGACAGGGTGAGGAAAAACTGTTTTTT. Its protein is CASSLGQGEEKLFF.

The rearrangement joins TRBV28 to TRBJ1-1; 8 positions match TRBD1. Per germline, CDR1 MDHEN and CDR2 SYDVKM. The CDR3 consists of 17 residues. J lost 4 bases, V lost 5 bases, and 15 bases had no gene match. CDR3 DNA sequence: TGTGCCAGCAGTCAAGGGCGGTGGTCACAGGGGGGCACTGAAGCTTTCTTT. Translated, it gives CASSQGRWSQGGTEAFF.

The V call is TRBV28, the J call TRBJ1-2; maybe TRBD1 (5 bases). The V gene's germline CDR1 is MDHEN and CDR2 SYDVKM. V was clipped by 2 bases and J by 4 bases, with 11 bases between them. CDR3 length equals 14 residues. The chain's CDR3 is CASSLIDSAYGYTF. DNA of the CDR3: TGTGCCAGCAGTTTAATAGACAGCGCCTATGGCTACACCTTC.

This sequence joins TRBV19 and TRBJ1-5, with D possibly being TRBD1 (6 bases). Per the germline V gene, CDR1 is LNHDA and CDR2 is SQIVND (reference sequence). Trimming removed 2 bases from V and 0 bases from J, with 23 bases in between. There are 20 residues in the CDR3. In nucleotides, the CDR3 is TGTGCCAGTAGTATAATGGTAACGACGACAGGCACCCATAGCAATCAGCCCCAGCATTTT. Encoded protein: CASSIMVTTTGTHSNQPQHF. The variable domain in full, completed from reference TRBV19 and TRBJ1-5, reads DGGITQSPKYLFRKEGQNVTLSCEQNLNHDAMYWYRQDPGQGLRLIYYSQIVNDFQKGDIAEGYSVSREKKESFPLTVTSAQKNPTAFYLCASSIMVTTTGTHSNQPQHFGDGTRLSIL.

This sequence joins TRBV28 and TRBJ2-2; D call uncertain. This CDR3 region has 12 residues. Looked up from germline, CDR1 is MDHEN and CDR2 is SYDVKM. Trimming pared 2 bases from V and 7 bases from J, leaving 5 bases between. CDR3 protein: CASSLNFGELFF. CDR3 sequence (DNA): TGTGCCAGCAGTTTAAACTTCGGGGAGCTGTTTTTT.

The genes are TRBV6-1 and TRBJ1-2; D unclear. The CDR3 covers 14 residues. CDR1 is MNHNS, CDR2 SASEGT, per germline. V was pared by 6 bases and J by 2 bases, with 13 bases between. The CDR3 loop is CASRLEGINYGYTF. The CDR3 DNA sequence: TGTGCCAGCAGGTTAGAGGGTATCAACTATGGCTACACCTTC.

The CDR3: CAWSIRTGGDEQFF. The CDR3 DNA follows: TGTGCCTGGAGTATCAGGACAGGGGGTGATGAGCAGTTCTTC. J is TRBJ2-1 and V is TRBV30, with 10 nucleotides matching TRBD1. Trimming removed 2 bases from V and 8 bases from J; junction bases left unmatched: 6. This CDR3 contains 14 residues. Germline V gene lookup returns CDR1 GTSNPN and CDR2 SVGIG (reference sequence). The full variable domain, in which reference TRBV30 and TRBJ2-1 provide the parts outside the CDR3, is SQTIHQWPATLVQPVGSPLSLECTVEGTSNPNLYWYRQAAGRGLQLLFYSVGIGQISSEVPQNLSASRPQDRQFILSSKKLLLSDSGFYLCAWSIRTGGDEQFFGPGTRLTVL.

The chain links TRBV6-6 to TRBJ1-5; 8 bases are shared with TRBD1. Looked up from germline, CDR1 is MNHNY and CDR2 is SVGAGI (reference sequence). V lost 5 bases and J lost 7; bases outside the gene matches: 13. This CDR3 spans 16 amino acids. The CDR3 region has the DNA TGTGCCAGCAGTGCCCTCCAGGGGGCTGTCGTACAGCCCCAGCATTTT. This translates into CASSALQGAVVQPQHF.

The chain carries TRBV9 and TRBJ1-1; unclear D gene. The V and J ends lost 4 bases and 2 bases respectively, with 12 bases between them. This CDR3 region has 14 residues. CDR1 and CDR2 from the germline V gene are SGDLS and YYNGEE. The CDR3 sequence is CASSPRGPNTEAFF. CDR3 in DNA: TGTGCCAGCAGCCCCCGCGGGCCTAACACTGAAGCTTTCTTT.

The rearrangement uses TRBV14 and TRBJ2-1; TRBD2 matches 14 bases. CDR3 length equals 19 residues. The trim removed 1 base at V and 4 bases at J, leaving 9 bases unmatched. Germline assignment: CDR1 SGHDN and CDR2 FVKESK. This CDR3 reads CASSQVGTSGGAGYNEQFF. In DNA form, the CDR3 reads TGTGCCAGCAGCCAAGTAGGGACTAGCGGGGGAGCGGGGTACAATGAGCAGTTCTTC.

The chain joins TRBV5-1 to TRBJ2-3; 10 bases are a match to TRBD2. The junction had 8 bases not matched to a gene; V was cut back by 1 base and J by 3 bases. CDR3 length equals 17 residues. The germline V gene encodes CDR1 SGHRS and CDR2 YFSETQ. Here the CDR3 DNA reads TGCGCCAGCAGCTTGCGTCCTAGCGGGAGTAGGACAGATACGCAGTATTTT. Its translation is CASSLRPSGSRTDTQYF.

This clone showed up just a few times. CDR3: CASSLIPYEQYF. Written as DNA, the CDR3 is TGTGCCAGCAGCCTGATACCCTACGAGCAGTACTTC. This rearrangement joins TRBV6-6 to TRBJ2-5; D unresolved. Matching the DNA end better, TRBJ2-7 makes the J call doubtful. The CDR3 is 12 amino acids. The germline CDR1 and CDR2 sequences are MNHNY and SVGAGI (reference sequence).

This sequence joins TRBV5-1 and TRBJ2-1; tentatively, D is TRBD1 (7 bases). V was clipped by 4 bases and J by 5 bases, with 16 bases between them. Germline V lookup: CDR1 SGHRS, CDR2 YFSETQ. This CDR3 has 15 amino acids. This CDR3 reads CASSAAGQTNNEQFF. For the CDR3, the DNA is TGCGCCAGCAGCGCCGCGGGACAGACAAACAATGAGCAGTTCTTC.

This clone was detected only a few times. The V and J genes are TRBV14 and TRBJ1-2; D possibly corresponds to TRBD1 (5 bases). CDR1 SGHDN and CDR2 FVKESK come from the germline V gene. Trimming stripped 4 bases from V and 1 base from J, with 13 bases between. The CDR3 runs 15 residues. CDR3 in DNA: TGTGCCAGCAGCCTTCTCAACGGGGGTAACTATGGCTACACCTTC. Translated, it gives CASSLLNGGNYGYTF.

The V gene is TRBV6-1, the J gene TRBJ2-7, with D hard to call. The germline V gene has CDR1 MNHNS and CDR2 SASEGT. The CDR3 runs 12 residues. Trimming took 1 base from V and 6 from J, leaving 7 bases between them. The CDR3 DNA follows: TGTGCCAGCAGTGAAGGTCCCTTCGAGCAGTACTTC. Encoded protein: CASSEGPFEQYF.